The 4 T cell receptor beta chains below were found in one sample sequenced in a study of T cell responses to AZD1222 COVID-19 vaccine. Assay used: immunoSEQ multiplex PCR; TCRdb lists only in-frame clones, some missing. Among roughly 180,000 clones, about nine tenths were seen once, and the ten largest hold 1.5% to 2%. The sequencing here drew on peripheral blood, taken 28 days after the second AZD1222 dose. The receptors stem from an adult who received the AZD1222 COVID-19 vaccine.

The CDR3 sequence: CATSRDSGGGSEKLFF. The CDR3 coding sequence is TGTGCCACCAGCAGAGATTCAGGGGGGGGCAGTGAAAAACTGTTTTTT. This chain links TRBV15 with TRBJ1-4, with 7 bases matching TRBD1. Per the germline V gene, CDR1 is LNHNV and CDR2 is YYDKDF (reference sequence). V gave up 0 bases and J gave up 7 bases; unmatched junction bases: 8. This CDR3 comprises 16 residues.

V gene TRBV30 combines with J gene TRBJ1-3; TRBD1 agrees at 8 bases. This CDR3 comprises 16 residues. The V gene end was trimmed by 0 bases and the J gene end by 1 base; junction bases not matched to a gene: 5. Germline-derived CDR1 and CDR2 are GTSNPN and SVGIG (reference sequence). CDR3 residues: CAWSVRNRGSGNTIYF. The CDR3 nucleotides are TGTGCCTGGAGTGTTCGGAACAGGGGGTCTGGAAACACCATATATTTT.

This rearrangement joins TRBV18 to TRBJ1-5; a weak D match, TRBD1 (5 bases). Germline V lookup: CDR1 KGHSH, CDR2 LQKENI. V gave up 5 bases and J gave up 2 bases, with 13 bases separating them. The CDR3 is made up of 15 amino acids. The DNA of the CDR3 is TGTGCCAGCTCATCAGGGTCCGGAGGCAATCAGCCCCAGCATTTT. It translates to CASSSGSGGNQPQHF.

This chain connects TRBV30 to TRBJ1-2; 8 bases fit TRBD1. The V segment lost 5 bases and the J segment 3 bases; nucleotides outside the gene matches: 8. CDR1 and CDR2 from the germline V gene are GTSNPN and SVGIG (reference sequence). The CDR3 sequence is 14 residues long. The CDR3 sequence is CAWEGQGKDYGYTF. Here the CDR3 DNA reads TGTGCCTGGGAAGGACAGGGAAAGGACTATGGCTACACCTTC.